Presented here are 23 T cell receptor beta chains from one specimen sequenced in a study of shared clonotypes between healthy human individuals. TCRdb keeps only in-frame clones here, not all; method: immunoSEQ multiplex PCR. Among 850,000 to 1,200,000 clones listed, about 80% were seen once. Sequencing was performed on memory CD4+ T cells sorted from blood. Subset reported: CD45RA-negative fraction. The receptors derive from a young man in good health.

V is TRBV9 and J is TRBJ2-1; 8 bases fit TRBD1. The CDR3 runs 15 residues. V shed 0 bases, J shed 7 bases, and the junction held 6 bases outside the gene matches. The germline V gene encodes CDR1 SGDLS and CDR2 YYNGEE. The CDR3 sequence is CASSVGTGLTNEQFF. The CDR3 region has the DNA TGTGCCAGCAGCGTAGGGACAGGGCTAACAAATGAGCAGTTCTTC.

This chain connects TRBV6-1 to TRBJ2-5; D remains unclear. CDR1 and CDR2 (germline): MNHNS, SASEGT. Trimming cost V 4 bases and J 8 bases, with 14 bases left between them. The CDR3 runs 13 residues. The CDR3 spells CASSGNTVSTQYF. The CDR3 DNA sequence: TGTGCCAGCAGTGGAAACACGGTCTCAACCCAGTACTTC.

The chain uses TRBV5-4 and TRBJ2-7; D unclear. The germline gives CDR1 SGHNT, CDR2 YYREEE (reference sequence). Trimming removed 3 bases from V and 6 bases from J, with 22 bases in between. The CDR3 contains 16 residues. The CDR3 nucleotides read TGTGCCAGCAGCTACCCCGACCAGTGGGTACCCCGCGAGCAGTACTTC. This encodes CASSYPDQWVPREQYF.

The CDR3 sequence is CASSSTGLRAGELFF. The CDR3 coding sequence is TGTGCCAGCAGTTCTACAGGTCTGAGGGCCGGGGAGCTGTTTTTT. The chain joins TRBV6-5 to TRBJ2-2; D may match TRBD1 or TRBD2 (5 bases each). With 4 bases removed from V and 6 bases from J, the gap between germline ends came to 15 bases. This CDR3 has 15 residues. Germline CDR1 MNHEY, CDR2 SVGAGI.

This chain links TRBV9 with TRBJ2-2; 8 bases match TRBD1. This CDR3 spans 17 amino acids. Trimming took 4 bases from V and 4 from J; bases not matched to a gene: 12. Germline-derived CDR1 and CDR2 are SGDLS and YYNGEE. The CDR3 DNA reads as TGTGCCAGCAGCCTCCTTCAGGGGGCTGTAGGCACCGGGGAGCTGTTTTTT. Residues: CASSLLQGAVGTGELFF.

In regard to this clone: The sample contains more than one DNA sequence encoding this CDR3. V usage is TRBV18 and J usage is TRBJ2-7; D might be TRBD1 (6 bases). Trimming pared 6 bases from V and 2 bases from J, leaving 14 bases between. The CDR3 totals 14 residues. Germline V gene data show CDR1 as KGHSH and CDR2 as LQKENI. CDR3 sequence reads: CASSLGGGTYEQYF. The CDR3 DNA is TGTGCCAGCTCGCTAGGTGGGGGCACCTACGAGCAGTACTTC.

V and J are TRBV4-1 and TRBJ1-2; 7 bases align to TRBD1. Trimming took 0 bases from V and 8 from J; bases not matched to a gene: 9. Germline-derived CDR1 and CDR2 are MGHRA and YSYEKL. The CDR3 is 15 amino acids. In DNA form, the CDR3 reads TGCGCCAGCAGCCAAGATCTTTCAGGGGGACGGGGCTACACCTTC. Its translation: CASSQDLSGGRGYTF.

This clone was seen once. This could be a read error, since a much larger clone is one nucleotide away. The sample carries other DNA sequences with the same CDR3. The chain carries TRBV11-3 and TRBJ2-2; D ambiguous. The CDR3 has 12 amino acids. The ends were cut back, 5 bases at V and 2 bases at J, with 3 bases in the middle. The germline V gene encodes CDR1 SGHNT and CDR2 YENEEA. For the CDR3, the DNA is TGTGCCAGCAGCCTAAACACCGGGGAGCTGTTTTTT. It codes for CASSLNTGELFF.

The V gene is TRBV7-2, the J gene TRBJ2-5; D unclear. CDR1 is SGHTA, CDR2 FQGNSA, per germline. CDR3 size: 12 residues. V lost 0 bases and J 6 bases, leaving 5 bases between the germline ends. In DNA, the CDR3 is TGTGCCAGCAGCTTAGCGAGGAAGACCCAGTACTTC. Protein: CASSLARKTQYF. The full variable domain, rest sourced from reference TRBV7-2 and TRBJ2-5, is GAGVSQSPSNKVTEKGKDVELRCDPISGHTALYWYRQSLGQGLEFLIYFQGNSAPDKSGLPSDRFSAERTGGSVSTLTIQRTQQEDSAVYLCASSLARKTQYFGPGTRLLVL.

Notes on this clone: Other DNA sequences in this specimen translate into the identical CDR3. The chain recombines TRBV7-2 with TRBJ2-3, with 12 nucleotides matching TRBD2. V gave up 5 bases and J gave up 0 bases; unmatched junction bases: 3. The CDR3 sequence is 16 residues long. Germline V gene data show CDR1 as SGHTA and CDR2 as FQGNSA. In DNA form, the CDR3 reads TGTGCCAGCAGCCTAGGGACTAGCGGGAGCACAGATACGCAGTATTTT. This gives the protein CASSLGTSGSTDTQYF.

CDR3 sequence (DNA): TGTGCCAGCACCAAGTCGCCCTCCTACAATGAGCAGTTCTTC. It is translated as CASTKSPSYNEQFF. This chain joins TRBV5-8 and TRBJ2-1; D gene unclear. V lost 6 bases to trimming and J lost 0 bases, with 10 bases between them. The CDR3 extends over 14 amino acids. Germline CDR1 SGHTS, CDR2 YDEGEE.

V usage is TRBV4-1 and J usage is TRBJ2-5, with D perhaps TRBD2 (6 bases). V lost 1 base to trimming and J lost 7 bases, with 22 bases between them. The CDR3 is 17 residues long. In germline, CDR1 is MGHRA, CDR2 YSYEKL. DNA of the CDR3: TGCGCCAGCAGCCAAGGGGAGCCGGGAGTCGGGGCAGGGACCCAGTACTTC. The encoded protein is CASSQGEPGVGAGTQYF.

J is TRBJ2-7 and V is TRBV6-1; 10 bases match TRBD1. Unmatched junction bases numbered 10, after V lost 3 bases and J lost 5 bases. Looked up from germline, CDR1 is MNHNS and CDR2 is SASEGT. The CDR3 is made up of 16 amino acids. CDR3 DNA: TGTGCCAGCAGTGAGGCCGACAGGGGGCGTAGAAACGAGCAGTACTTC. Protein product: CASSEADRGRRNEQYF.

The CDR3: CASSQDLGHQNAEKLFF. The DNA of the CDR3 is TGCGCCAGCAGCCAAGATCTGGGACACCAAAACGCTGAAAAACTGTTTTTT. The chain has TRBV4-3 and TRBJ1-4; possible D gene TRBD1, 6 bases. CDR3 length equals 17 residues. V was clipped by 0 bases and J by 7 bases, with 18 bases between them. From germline, CDR1 is LGHNA and CDR2 YSLEER.

As concerns this clone: Different DNA sequences within this sample yield the same CDR3. This chain connects TRBV6-1 to TRBJ1-2; D is uncertain. Germline CDR1 MNHNS, CDR2 SASEGT. This CDR3 contains 11 residues. Trimming removed 4 bases at V and 4 bases at J, with 4 bases between. The CDR3 is CASSAGYGYTF. In nucleotides, the CDR3 is TGTGCCAGCAGTGCTGGCTATGGCTACACCTTC.

This rearrangement joins TRBV28 to TRBJ2-7; TRBD1 aligns across 8 bases. The CDR3 extends over 13 amino acids. Per the germline V gene, CDR1 is MDHEN and CDR2 is SYDVKM. J gave up 3 bases and V 6 bases, and 4 bases lay outside the gene matches. The CDR3: CASRQQGGYEQYF. CDR3 nucleotides: TGTGCCAGCAGGCAACAGGGGGGCTACGAGCAGTACTTC.

At least ten counts were recorded for this clone. The chain has TRBV6-1 and TRBJ1-6, with D unclear. The germline V and J ends were trimmed by 3 bases and 7 bases, with 4 bases remaining between them. The CDR3 sequence is 12 residues long. Germline V CDR1 and CDR2: MNHNS, SASEGT. CDR3 protein: CASSEKNSPLHF. The CDR3 DNA reads as TGTGCCAGCAGTGAGAAAAATTCACCCCTCCACTTT.

This clone was seen only a few times. CDR3 coding DNA: TGTGCCAGCAGCCAAATGAATCAGCCCCAGCATTTT. As protein: CASSQMNQPQHF. The chain employs TRBV11-2 and TRBJ1-5; no clear D gene. V was shortened by 5 bases and J by 4 bases, with 6 bases between the two germline ends. The length of the CDR3 is 12 residues. Germline CDR1 is SGHAT and CDR2 is FQNNGV.

This chain connects TRBV5-4 to TRBJ2-7; TRBD1 aligns across 10 bases. Trimming took 4 bases from V and 6 from J; bases not matched to a gene: 7. Germline V gene data show CDR1 as SGHNT and CDR2 as YYREEE (reference sequence). This CDR3 has 14 residues. As DNA, the CDR3 is TGTGCCAGCAGCACCGGGACAGGGGCTTTCGAGCAGTACTTC. It encodes CASSTGTGAFEQYF.

The chain combines TRBV19 with TRBJ2-3; D is unresolved. The CDR3 loop spans 14 amino acids. Trimming took 7 bases from V and 2 from J, leaving 13 bases between them. The germline V gene encodes CDR1 LNHDA and CDR2 SQIVND (reference sequence). CDR3 loop: CASKETGVTDTQYF. CDR3 DNA sequence: TGTGCCAGTAAGGAAACGGGTGTCACAGATACGCAGTATTTT. Variable domain in full (rest from reference TRBV19 and TRBJ2-3): DGGITQSPKYLFRKEGQNVTLSCEQNLNHDAMYWYRQDPGQGLRLIYYSQIVNDFQKGDIAEGYSVSREKKESFPLTVTSAQKNPTAFYLCASKETGVTDTQYFGPGTRLTVL.

The chain joins TRBV9 to TRBJ2-3; 9 nucleotides line up with TRBD2. CDR3 length equals 17 residues. Germline assignment: CDR1 SGDLS and CDR2 YYNGEE. V lost 4 bases and J lost 6; bases outside the gene matches: 15. The chain's CDR3 is CASSSLGAAGGNDTQYF. CDR3 coding DNA: TGTGCCAGCAGCTCCCTGGGAGCAGCGGGAGGTAATGATACGCAGTATTTT.

The chain has TRBV29-1 and TRBJ1-1; D unresolved. Trimming removed 7 bases at V and 0 bases at J, with 12 bases between. CDR1 and CDR2 (germline): SQVTM, ANQGSEA. The CDR3 length is 13 residues. CDR3 sequence (DNA): TGCAGCGGTCAACAAGGGCTGAACACTGAAGCTTTCTTT. As protein: CSGQQGLNTEAFF.

This clone occurred a few times. V and J are TRBV5-1 and TRBJ2-5; D perhaps matches TRBD2 (5 bases). The V end lost 0 bases, the J end lost 2 bases, and 8 bases lay between the germline ends. The CDR3 loop spans 14 amino acids. The germline gives CDR1 SGHRS, CDR2 YFSETQ. In nucleotides, the CDR3 is TGCGCCAGCAGCTTGGCCGGGAAGCAAGAGACCCAGTACTTC. This encodes CASSLAGKQETQYF.